Sequencing of this TCR beta chain was carried out in a study of human T cells and chemical hapten exposure. The sample holds many counts of this clonotype. The CDR3 is made up of 18 amino acids. Trimming removed 3 bases from V and 4 bases from J; junction bases left unmatched: 7. Germline V gene lookup returns CDR1 KGHSH and CDR2 LQKENI. TCRdb reanalysed the RACE reads using MiXCR and keeps one entry per CDR3 protein. The sample holds about 40,000 distinct CDR3 sequences, about 3.5% seen once. Time point specified: patch test 2, 6 weeks after DPC sensitization. Treatment indicated: therapeutic diphenylcyclopropenone sensitization with weekly scalp DPC.

The TCR originated in a man aged 35-49 years with alopecia areata. Some clones in this sample may be carry-over from other donors' samples. This chain joins TRBV18 and TRBJ2-6, with 12 bases lining up with TRBD1. The sample here was whole blood, taken in connection with sensitization to the hapten diphenylcyclopropenone (DPC). CDR3 DNA sequence: TGTGCCAGCTCACCGGGACAGGGGGCTTCGCAGGGGGCCAACGTCCTGACTTTC. It specifies CASSPGQGASQGANVLTF.